The rows below give T cell receptor beta chains drawn from one sample of a study of blood T cell repertoires in COVID-19. Profiled with immunoSEQ multiplex PCR; TCRdb holds only in-frame clones, not every one. This sample has 350,000 to 450,000 clones, with over 75% found just once. Sample: peripheral blood. The receptors shown here come from a woman aged 55-70 years with COVID-19, enrolled during active disease. CDR3s include the opening cysteine and the closing phenylalanine or tryptophan. Each record gives: V gene, J gene, clone size, D gene, CDR3 DNA, CDR3 protein. The D gene is left open where the match is weak. Size values are once, few and many counts, or a class for expanded clones, and some rows have none.

>TRBV6-1|TRBJ1-2|NA|TRBD1
TGTGCCAGCAGTGAAGTTGAGACAGGGGGTTATGGCTACACCTTC
CASSEVETGGYGYTF
>TRBV5-4|TRBJ1-2|NA|NA
TGTGCCAGCAGCTTTGGCACGAACTATGGCTACACCTTC
CASSFGTNYGYTF
>TRBV30|TRBJ1-5|NA|NA
TGTGCCTGGGGGTTGAGTGGCAATCAGCCCCAGCATTTT
CAWGLSGNQPQHF
>TRBV29-1|TRBJ2-7|NA|NA
TGCAGCGTTATAACCGGTGATTCGGGGGACGAGCAGTACTTC
CSVITGDSGDEQYF
>TRBV10-3|TRBJ1-2|NA|NA
TGTGCCATCAGTGAAAGGGGTCACTATGGCTACACCTTC
CAISERGHYGYTF
>TRBV5-1|TRBJ1-1|NA|NA
TGCGCCAGCAGCTTGGCCGTAAAGGGGACTGAAGCTTTCTTT
CASSLAVKGTEAFF
>TRBV3-1/TRBV3-2|TRBJ1-6|NA|NA
TGTGCCAGCAGCCAAGGTACGGGACTGCTGAATTCACCCCTCCACTTT
CASSQGTGLLNSPLHF
>TRBV10-3|TRBJ2-7|NA|TRBD1
TGTGCCATCAGTGAGTCCGGGACAGGAGTCTACGAGCAGTACTTC
CAISESGTGVYEQYF
>TRBV6-5|TRBJ1-2|few|NA
TGTGCCAGCAGTTACTCAGGGGGAAAATATGGCTACACCTTC
CASSYSGGKYGYTF
>TRBV19|TRBJ2-5|NA|TRBD2
TGTGCCAGTAGTATGGCTAGCGGGGGGAGAGAGACCCAGTACTTC
CASSMASGGRETQYF
>TRBV7-6|TRBJ2-7|NA|NA
TGTGCCAGCAGCCCGGAGGGGGGGCCGACAAACGAGCAGTACTTC
CASSPEGGPTNEQYF
>TRBV6-5|TRBJ2-2|NA|NA
TGTGCCAGCAGGCTCAGGGTTTTGTTCGGCGGGGAGCTGTTTTTT
CASRLRVLFGGELFF
>TRBV3-1/TRBV3-2|TRBJ2-1|NA|TRBD1
TGTGCCAGCAGCCCGACAGGGGTAAACTACAATGAGCAGTTCTTC
CASSPTGVNYNEQFF
>TRBV15|TRBJ2-1|NA|TRBD2
TGTGCCACCAGCGAACCTAGCGGGTTAAGAAACAATGAGCAGTTCTTC
CATSEPSGLRNNEQFF
>TRBV27|TRBJ1-1|NA|NA
TGTGCCAGCAGTGACAGAACCCGTGAAGCTTTCTTT
CASSDRTREAFF
>TRBV29-1|TRBJ2-1|NA|NA
TGCAGCGTTGCAACAGGGAACAATGAGCAGTTCTTC
CSVATGNNEQFF
>TRBV7-9|TRBJ1-1|once|TRBD1
TGTGCCAGCAGCTCCCTCTTAAACAGGGGATGGGACACTGAAGCTTTCTTT
CASSSLLNRGWDTEAFF
>TRBV9|TRBJ1-2|NA|TRBD1
TGTGCCAGCAGCAACCCGGGACAGGGCTATGGCTACACCTTC
CASSNPGQGYGYTF
>TRBV27|TRBJ2-7|NA|TRBD1
TGTGCCAGCAGTTTATGGAGTGAGTCCGGGACAGGGGGAACGCGCGAGCAGTACTTC
CASSLWSESGTGGTREQYF
>TRBV5-1|TRBJ2-7|NA|TRBD2
TGCGCCAGCAGCTTCCTAGCGGGGGTTGGGGAGCAGTACTTC
CASSFLAGVGEQYF
>TRBV6-1|TRBJ2-5|NA|NA
TGTGCCAGCAGTGAAGGTGCTAGTGGCAGGGAAGGGGAGACCCAGTACTTC
CASSEGASGREGETQYF
>TRBV7-9|TRBJ1-2|NA|NA
TGTGCCAGCAGCTTATATGGGGACTCAAGCTACACCTTC
CASSLYGDSSYTF
>TRBV18|TRBJ2-1|NA|TRBD2
TGTGCCAGCTCCCCTTATTATGTAGCGGGGGGGCTGAATGAGCAGTTCTTC
CASSPYYVAGGLNEQFF
>TRBV28|TRBJ1-1|once|NA
TGTGCCACCGCCCGGGGGGCCGCTGAAGCTTTCTTT
CATARGAAEAFF
>TRBV2|TRBJ2-5|NA|TRBD1
TGTGCCAGCACCCCGGACAGGGGATGGGAGACCCAGTACTTC
CASTPDRGWETQYF
>TRBV14|TRBJ1-6|NA|NA
TGTGCCAGCAGCCAAGATGCCAGGACAGCTAATTCACCCCTCCACTTT
CASSQDARTANSPLHF
>TRBV28|TRBJ1-5|NA|TRBD1
TGTGCCAGCAGTAGAAGACAGGGTCGTCAGCCCCAGCATTTT
CASSRRQGRQPQHF
>TRBV11-2|TRBJ2-5|NA|NA
TGTGCCAGCAGCTCCGCGGGGGCCCAAGAGACCCAGTACTTC
CASSSAGAQETQYF
>TRBV7-6|TRBJ1-4|NA|NA
TGTGCCAGCAGCACCCGGACAGAAACTAATGAAAAACTGTTTTTT
CASSTRTETNEKLFF
>TRBV27|TRBJ2-2|NA|TRBD1
TGTGCCAGCAGTCCAGGACAGGGGGCGGGGGAGCTGTTTTTT
CASSPGQGAGELFF
>TRBV5-4|TRBJ1-2|NA|NA
TGTGCCAGCACCCCTGGAGGGCAGAACTATGGCTACACCTTC
CASTPGGQNYGYTF
>TRBV5-6|TRBJ1-6|once|TRBD1
TGTGCCAGCAGATCCGACAGGGGTTATAATTCACCCCTCCACTTT
CASRSDRGYNSPLHF
>TRBV7-6|TRBJ1-1|NA|NA
TGTGCCAGCAGTCTAACTGCGGGGAAACCCACTGAAGCTTTCTTT
CASSLTAGKPTEAFF
>TRBV7-9|TRBJ2-1|few|TRBD2
TGTGCCAGCAGCCTCCGGACCTCGGGACTAGAGGAGCAGTTCTTC
CASSLRTSGLEEQFF
>TRBV28|TRBJ1-6|NA|NA
TGTGCCAGCCGGGGGAGGGTAAATTCACCCCTCCACTTT
CASRGRVNSPLHF
>TRBV6-5|TRBJ2-7|NA|NA
TGTGCCAGCAGTTATCGGGAAACCTACGAGCAGTACTTC
CASSYRETYEQYF
>TRBV2|TRBJ1-1|few|TRBD1
TGTGCCAGCAGTGAAGCGCTTGGGACAGGGGGCACTGAAGCTTTCTTT
CASSEALGTGGTEAFF
>TRBV7-9|TRBJ2-6|NA|NA
TGTGCCAGCAGCCGCTCAAGCTCGGGGGCCAACGTCCTGACTTTC
CASSRSSSGANVLTF
>TRBV25-1|TRBJ1-2|NA|NA
TGTGCCAGCAGTGGGATACAGATTCCCTATGGCTACACCTTC
CASSGIQIPYGYTF
>TRBV6-6|TRBJ1-1|NA|NA
TGTGCCAGCAGTTTCATTTCGGGATCAAACACTGAAGCTTTCTTT
CASSFISGSNTEAFF
>TRBV10-3|TRBJ1-2|NA|NA
TGTGCCATCAGTCCGGGAGTTTTTAACTATGGCTACACCTTC
CAISPGVFNYGYTF
>TRBV5-1|TRBJ2-3|NA|NA
TGCGCCAGCAGCCCCGGTTTAGGGGGAGATACGCAGTATTTT
CASSPGLGGDTQYF